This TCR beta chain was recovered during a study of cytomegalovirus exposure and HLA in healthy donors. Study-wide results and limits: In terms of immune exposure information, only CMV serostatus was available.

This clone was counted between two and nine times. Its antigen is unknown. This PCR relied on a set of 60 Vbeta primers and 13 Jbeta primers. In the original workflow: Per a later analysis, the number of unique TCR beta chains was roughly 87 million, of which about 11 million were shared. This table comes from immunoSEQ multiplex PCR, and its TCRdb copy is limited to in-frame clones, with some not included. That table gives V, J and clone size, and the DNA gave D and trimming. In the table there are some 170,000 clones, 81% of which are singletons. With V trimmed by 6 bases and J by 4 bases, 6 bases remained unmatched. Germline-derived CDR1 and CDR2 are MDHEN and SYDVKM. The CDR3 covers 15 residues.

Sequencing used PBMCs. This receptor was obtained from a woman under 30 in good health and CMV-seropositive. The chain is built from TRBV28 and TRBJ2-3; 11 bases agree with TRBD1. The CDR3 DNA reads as TGTGCCAGCAGCCCCGGGACAGGGGGTCCAGATACGCAGTATTTT. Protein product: CASSPGTGGPDTQYF.